A single sample gave rise to the 18 T cell receptor beta chains below, sequenced in a study of graft-versus-host responses after intestinal transplantation. These receptors' antigens are unknown. Measured with immunoSEQ multiplex PCR; TCRdb has only the in-frame clones, and not every one. The repertoire includes 90,000 to 130,000 clones, about 92% of them detected once, and about 0.2% sits in the top ten. The sample in question was unstimulated CD4+ T cells sorted from spleen or lymph node cells, obtained before transplant. The source is a human donor who was the organ donor for an intestinal transplant.

The chain uses TRBV4-3 and TRBJ1-2, with 10 nucleotides matching TRBD1. This CDR3 region has 16 residues. CDR1 LGHNA and CDR2 YSLEER come from the germline V gene. Unmatched junction bases numbered 13, after V lost 4 bases and J lost 8 bases. The CDR3 DNA reads as TGCGCCAGCAGCCGAGGGACAGGGGAGGGACCTAGGGGCTACACCTTC. Protein product: CASSRGTGEGPRGYTF.

The CDR3 protein is CASSSYRAARMNTEAFF. CDR3 sequence (DNA): TGTGCCAGCAGCTCGTACAGGGCGGCGCGAATGAACACTGAAGCTTTCTTT. The gene calls are TRBV5-6 and TRBJ1-1; D may be TRBD1 (6 bases). V was pared by 3 bases and J by 0 bases, with 18 bases between. CDR3 size: 17 residues. CDR1 is SGHDT, CDR2 YYEEEE, per germline.

The V and J genes are TRBV27 and TRBJ1-1, with TRBD1 identical over 11 bases. The V segment lost 0 bases and the J segment 4 bases; nucleotides outside the gene matches: 7. In germline, CDR1 is MNHEY, CDR2 SMNVEV (reference sequence). The CDR3 extends over 17 amino acids. The CDR3 protein is CASSLSPGQGGGTEAFF. The CDR3 bases are TGTGCCAGCAGTTTATCGCCGGGACAGGGGGGCGGCACTGAAGCTTTCTTT.

Only a few counts were recorded for this clone. This chain connects TRBV19 to TRBJ1-4, with D maybe TRBD1 (5 bases). V dropped 3 bases and J dropped 9 bases, with 5 bases sitting between them. This CDR3 comprises 11 residues. Germline assignment: CDR1 LNHDA and CDR2 SQIVND (reference sequence). This CDR3 reads CASSMGQKLFF. The DNA for the CDR3 is TGTGCCAGTAGTATGGGGCAAAAACTGTTTTTT.

The chain joins TRBV28 to TRBJ1-5; TRBD1 might be the D (6 bases). Germline V lookup: CDR1 MDHEN, CDR2 SYDVKM. This CDR3 has 15 amino acids. Trimming cost V 5 bases and J 7 bases, with 18 bases left between them. The CDR3 DNA reads TGTGCCAGCAGTGGAGAACAGGGTGCCGGGCAGCCCCAGCATTTT. It translates to CASSGEQGAGQPQHF. Full variable domain (remainder filled in from reference TRBV28 and TRBJ1-5): DVKVTQSSRYLVKRTGEKVFLECVQDMDHENMFWYRQDPGLGLRLIYFSYDVKMKEKGDIPEGYSVSREKKERFSLILESASTNQTSMYLCASSGEQGAGQPQHFGDGTRLSIL.

The V and J genes are TRBV5-1 and TRBJ2-7; 14 bases are a match to TRBD2. Losses at the gene ends were 1 base for V and 5 bases for J; bases not matched to a gene: 2. CDR1 SGHRS and CDR2 YFSETQ come from the germline V gene. The CDR3 runs to 15 residues. The CDR3 bases are TGCGCCAGCAGCTTGAGGACTAGCGGGAGGAACGAGCAGTACTTC. Protein product: CASSLRTSGRNEQYF.

The genes are TRBV19 and TRBJ2-1, with 8 nucleotides matching TRBD1. The germline V gene encodes CDR1 LNHDA and CDR2 SQIVND (reference sequence). This CDR3 has 15 residues. V shed 5 bases, J shed 5 bases, and the junction held 8 bases outside the gene matches. CDR3 amino acids: CASSAQGVENNEQFF. The CDR3, as DNA: TGTGCCAGTAGTGCACAGGGGGTCGAGAACAATGAGCAGTTCTTC.

V is TRBV18 and J is TRBJ2-5, with D perhaps assigned TRBD1 or TRBD2 (5 bases each). Trimming left V 5 bases short and J 3 bases short, with 13 bases between. The CDR3 totals 14 residues. Germline V gene lookup returns CDR1 KGHSH and CDR2 LQKENI. CDR3 sequence reads: CASSITRDEETQYF. The CDR3 DNA sequence: TGTGCCAGCTCAATTACGAGGGACGAAGAGACCCAGTACTTC. The full variable domain, in which reference TRBV18 and TRBJ2-5 provide the parts outside the CDR3, is NAGVMQNPRHLVRRRGQEARLRCSPMKGHSHVYWYRQLPEEGLKFMVYLQKENIIDESGMPKERFSAEFPKEGPSILRIQQVVRGDSAAYFCASSITRDEETQYFGPGTRLLVL.

The rearrangement uses TRBV6-1 and TRBJ1-2; D uncertain. This CDR3 spans 13 amino acids. CDR1 and CDR2 from the germline V gene are MNHNS and SASEGT. V was pared by 10 bases and J by 5 bases, with 17 bases between. CDR3 sequence reads: CATTPVGSYGYTF. The CDR3 DNA reads as TGTGCCACCACACCCGTGGGGTCGTATGGCTACACCTTC.

In this sample, this clone turned up a few times. This chain connects TRBV6-6 to TRBJ2-7; unclear D gene. The CDR3 is 13 amino acids. CDR1 is MNHNY, CDR2 SVGAGI, per germline (reference sequence). V was clipped by 0 bases and J by 6 bases, with 9 bases between them. CDR3 residues: CASSYSTVSEQYF. The DNA of the CDR3 is TGTGCCAGCAGTTACTCGACTGTGTCCGAGCAGTACTTC.

The rearrangement links TRBV5-1 to TRBJ1-3, with D hard to call. Trimming removed 2 bases at V and 3 bases at J, with 12 bases between. The CDR3 totals 15 residues. CDR1 and CDR2 from the germline V gene are SGHRS and YFSETQ. CDR3 nucleotide sequence: TGCGCCAGCAGCTTAGGCCTAACGGATGGAAACACCATATATTTT. Translated, it gives CASSLGLTDGNTIYF.

The CDR3 protein is CASSLSADPYEQYF. The CDR3 region has the DNA TGCGCCAGCAGCTTGAGTGCAGACCCCTACGAGCAGTACTTC. This rearrangement joins TRBV5-1 to TRBJ2-7; D is ambiguous. The CDR3 spans 14 residues. With 1 base removed from V and 2 bases from J, the gap between germline ends came to 10 bases. The germline V gene has CDR1 SGHRS and CDR2 YFSETQ.

V gene TRBV19 combines with J gene TRBJ2-3, with a weak D call TRBD2 (5 bases). The V end was cut by 6 bases, the J end by 5 bases, with 12 bases between. The CDR3 extends over 13 amino acids. CDR1 and CDR2 from the germline V gene are LNHDA and SQIVND (reference sequence). This CDR3 reads CASSPTREDTQYF. CDR3 bases: TGTGCCAGTAGCCCAACCCGGGAAGATACGCAGTATTTT.

The rearrangement joins TRBV25-1 to TRBJ1-2; D remains ambiguous. The V end lost 7 bases, the J end lost 5 bases, and 20 bases lay between the germline ends. CDR1 and CDR2 from the germline V gene are MGHDK and SYGVNS. The CDR3 consists of 15 residues. The chain's CDR3 is CASTHSPVAAYGYTF. The CDR3 DNA reads as TGTGCCAGCACCCATAGCCCTGTGGCAGCTTATGGCTACACCTTC.

The CDR3 protein is CASSGPYEQYF. CDR3 sequence (DNA): TGTGCCAGCAGTGGACCCTACGAGCAGTACTTC. The chain joins TRBV6-5 to TRBJ2-7; D is uncertain. With 5 bases removed from V and 2 bases from J, the gap between germline ends came to 4 bases. The CDR3 spans 11 residues. Per germline, CDR1 MNHEY and CDR2 SVGAGI.

The V call is TRBV4-1, the J call TRBJ2-2; 7 nucleotides line up with TRBD2. Germline V CDR1 and CDR2: MGHRA, YSYEKL. CDR3 length: 19 residues. V lost 2 bases, J lost 3 bases, and 15 bases stayed unmatched. The CDR3 protein is CASSQSWVTGGGYTGELFF. In DNA form, the CDR3 reads TGCGCCAGCAGCCAATCGTGGGTCACGGGGGGAGGCTACACCGGGGAGCTGTTTTTT.

The chain has TRBV19 and TRBJ2-1; the match to TRBD2 covers 11 bases. Germline CDR1 reads LNHDA; CDR2 reads SQIVND (reference sequence). V was clipped by 4 bases and J by 4 bases; unmatched bases: 3. The CDR3 runs to 15 residues. The CDR3 nucleotides read TGTGCCAGTAGTACTAGCGGGGGGAGGTACAATGAGCAGTTCTTC. This translates into CASSTSGGRYNEQFF.

V gene TRBV20-1 combines with J gene TRBJ2-7; 7 positions match TRBD2. CDR1 is DFQATT, CDR2 SNEGSKA, per germline (reference sequence). The CDR3 spans 11 residues. V trimming: 6 bases; J trimming: 5 bases; junction bases outside the gene matches: 4. CDR3 sequence (DNA): TGCAGTGCCGGGGGGACGAACGAGCAGTACTTC. Translation: CSAGGTNEQYF.